This TCR beta chain came from a study of T cell repertoires in cytomegalovirus infection. Study context: Indications of both CMV infection and matching HLA type were provided by public TCR beta signatures.

TCRdb processed the reads anew with MiXCR; each CDR3 protein has one entry. The sample has some 450,000 distinct CDR3 sequences; 25% to 40% are singletons. Findings and caveats of the study: Within the response measured ex vivo, HLA-C-restricted CMV-specific TCR beta clonotypes were dominant. People with CMV and the relevant HLA were identified by cumulative public TCR beta family frequency.

This clonotype was counted only a few times. Its specificity is not known. This TCR was sampled from a human donor in good health (CMV status not recorded). Some clones in this sample may be carry-over from other donors' samples. Sequencing was carried out using PBMCs.

For the CDR3, the DNA is TGTGCCAGCTCACCGTTGGACAATCAGCCCCAGCATTTT. It codes for CASSPLDNQPQHF. The V and J genes are TRBV18 and TRBJ1-5; D ambiguous. The CDR3 spans 13 residues. Germline V gene data show CDR1 as KGHSH and CDR2 as LQKENI. The V and J ends lost 3 bases and 3 bases respectively, with 6 bases between them.